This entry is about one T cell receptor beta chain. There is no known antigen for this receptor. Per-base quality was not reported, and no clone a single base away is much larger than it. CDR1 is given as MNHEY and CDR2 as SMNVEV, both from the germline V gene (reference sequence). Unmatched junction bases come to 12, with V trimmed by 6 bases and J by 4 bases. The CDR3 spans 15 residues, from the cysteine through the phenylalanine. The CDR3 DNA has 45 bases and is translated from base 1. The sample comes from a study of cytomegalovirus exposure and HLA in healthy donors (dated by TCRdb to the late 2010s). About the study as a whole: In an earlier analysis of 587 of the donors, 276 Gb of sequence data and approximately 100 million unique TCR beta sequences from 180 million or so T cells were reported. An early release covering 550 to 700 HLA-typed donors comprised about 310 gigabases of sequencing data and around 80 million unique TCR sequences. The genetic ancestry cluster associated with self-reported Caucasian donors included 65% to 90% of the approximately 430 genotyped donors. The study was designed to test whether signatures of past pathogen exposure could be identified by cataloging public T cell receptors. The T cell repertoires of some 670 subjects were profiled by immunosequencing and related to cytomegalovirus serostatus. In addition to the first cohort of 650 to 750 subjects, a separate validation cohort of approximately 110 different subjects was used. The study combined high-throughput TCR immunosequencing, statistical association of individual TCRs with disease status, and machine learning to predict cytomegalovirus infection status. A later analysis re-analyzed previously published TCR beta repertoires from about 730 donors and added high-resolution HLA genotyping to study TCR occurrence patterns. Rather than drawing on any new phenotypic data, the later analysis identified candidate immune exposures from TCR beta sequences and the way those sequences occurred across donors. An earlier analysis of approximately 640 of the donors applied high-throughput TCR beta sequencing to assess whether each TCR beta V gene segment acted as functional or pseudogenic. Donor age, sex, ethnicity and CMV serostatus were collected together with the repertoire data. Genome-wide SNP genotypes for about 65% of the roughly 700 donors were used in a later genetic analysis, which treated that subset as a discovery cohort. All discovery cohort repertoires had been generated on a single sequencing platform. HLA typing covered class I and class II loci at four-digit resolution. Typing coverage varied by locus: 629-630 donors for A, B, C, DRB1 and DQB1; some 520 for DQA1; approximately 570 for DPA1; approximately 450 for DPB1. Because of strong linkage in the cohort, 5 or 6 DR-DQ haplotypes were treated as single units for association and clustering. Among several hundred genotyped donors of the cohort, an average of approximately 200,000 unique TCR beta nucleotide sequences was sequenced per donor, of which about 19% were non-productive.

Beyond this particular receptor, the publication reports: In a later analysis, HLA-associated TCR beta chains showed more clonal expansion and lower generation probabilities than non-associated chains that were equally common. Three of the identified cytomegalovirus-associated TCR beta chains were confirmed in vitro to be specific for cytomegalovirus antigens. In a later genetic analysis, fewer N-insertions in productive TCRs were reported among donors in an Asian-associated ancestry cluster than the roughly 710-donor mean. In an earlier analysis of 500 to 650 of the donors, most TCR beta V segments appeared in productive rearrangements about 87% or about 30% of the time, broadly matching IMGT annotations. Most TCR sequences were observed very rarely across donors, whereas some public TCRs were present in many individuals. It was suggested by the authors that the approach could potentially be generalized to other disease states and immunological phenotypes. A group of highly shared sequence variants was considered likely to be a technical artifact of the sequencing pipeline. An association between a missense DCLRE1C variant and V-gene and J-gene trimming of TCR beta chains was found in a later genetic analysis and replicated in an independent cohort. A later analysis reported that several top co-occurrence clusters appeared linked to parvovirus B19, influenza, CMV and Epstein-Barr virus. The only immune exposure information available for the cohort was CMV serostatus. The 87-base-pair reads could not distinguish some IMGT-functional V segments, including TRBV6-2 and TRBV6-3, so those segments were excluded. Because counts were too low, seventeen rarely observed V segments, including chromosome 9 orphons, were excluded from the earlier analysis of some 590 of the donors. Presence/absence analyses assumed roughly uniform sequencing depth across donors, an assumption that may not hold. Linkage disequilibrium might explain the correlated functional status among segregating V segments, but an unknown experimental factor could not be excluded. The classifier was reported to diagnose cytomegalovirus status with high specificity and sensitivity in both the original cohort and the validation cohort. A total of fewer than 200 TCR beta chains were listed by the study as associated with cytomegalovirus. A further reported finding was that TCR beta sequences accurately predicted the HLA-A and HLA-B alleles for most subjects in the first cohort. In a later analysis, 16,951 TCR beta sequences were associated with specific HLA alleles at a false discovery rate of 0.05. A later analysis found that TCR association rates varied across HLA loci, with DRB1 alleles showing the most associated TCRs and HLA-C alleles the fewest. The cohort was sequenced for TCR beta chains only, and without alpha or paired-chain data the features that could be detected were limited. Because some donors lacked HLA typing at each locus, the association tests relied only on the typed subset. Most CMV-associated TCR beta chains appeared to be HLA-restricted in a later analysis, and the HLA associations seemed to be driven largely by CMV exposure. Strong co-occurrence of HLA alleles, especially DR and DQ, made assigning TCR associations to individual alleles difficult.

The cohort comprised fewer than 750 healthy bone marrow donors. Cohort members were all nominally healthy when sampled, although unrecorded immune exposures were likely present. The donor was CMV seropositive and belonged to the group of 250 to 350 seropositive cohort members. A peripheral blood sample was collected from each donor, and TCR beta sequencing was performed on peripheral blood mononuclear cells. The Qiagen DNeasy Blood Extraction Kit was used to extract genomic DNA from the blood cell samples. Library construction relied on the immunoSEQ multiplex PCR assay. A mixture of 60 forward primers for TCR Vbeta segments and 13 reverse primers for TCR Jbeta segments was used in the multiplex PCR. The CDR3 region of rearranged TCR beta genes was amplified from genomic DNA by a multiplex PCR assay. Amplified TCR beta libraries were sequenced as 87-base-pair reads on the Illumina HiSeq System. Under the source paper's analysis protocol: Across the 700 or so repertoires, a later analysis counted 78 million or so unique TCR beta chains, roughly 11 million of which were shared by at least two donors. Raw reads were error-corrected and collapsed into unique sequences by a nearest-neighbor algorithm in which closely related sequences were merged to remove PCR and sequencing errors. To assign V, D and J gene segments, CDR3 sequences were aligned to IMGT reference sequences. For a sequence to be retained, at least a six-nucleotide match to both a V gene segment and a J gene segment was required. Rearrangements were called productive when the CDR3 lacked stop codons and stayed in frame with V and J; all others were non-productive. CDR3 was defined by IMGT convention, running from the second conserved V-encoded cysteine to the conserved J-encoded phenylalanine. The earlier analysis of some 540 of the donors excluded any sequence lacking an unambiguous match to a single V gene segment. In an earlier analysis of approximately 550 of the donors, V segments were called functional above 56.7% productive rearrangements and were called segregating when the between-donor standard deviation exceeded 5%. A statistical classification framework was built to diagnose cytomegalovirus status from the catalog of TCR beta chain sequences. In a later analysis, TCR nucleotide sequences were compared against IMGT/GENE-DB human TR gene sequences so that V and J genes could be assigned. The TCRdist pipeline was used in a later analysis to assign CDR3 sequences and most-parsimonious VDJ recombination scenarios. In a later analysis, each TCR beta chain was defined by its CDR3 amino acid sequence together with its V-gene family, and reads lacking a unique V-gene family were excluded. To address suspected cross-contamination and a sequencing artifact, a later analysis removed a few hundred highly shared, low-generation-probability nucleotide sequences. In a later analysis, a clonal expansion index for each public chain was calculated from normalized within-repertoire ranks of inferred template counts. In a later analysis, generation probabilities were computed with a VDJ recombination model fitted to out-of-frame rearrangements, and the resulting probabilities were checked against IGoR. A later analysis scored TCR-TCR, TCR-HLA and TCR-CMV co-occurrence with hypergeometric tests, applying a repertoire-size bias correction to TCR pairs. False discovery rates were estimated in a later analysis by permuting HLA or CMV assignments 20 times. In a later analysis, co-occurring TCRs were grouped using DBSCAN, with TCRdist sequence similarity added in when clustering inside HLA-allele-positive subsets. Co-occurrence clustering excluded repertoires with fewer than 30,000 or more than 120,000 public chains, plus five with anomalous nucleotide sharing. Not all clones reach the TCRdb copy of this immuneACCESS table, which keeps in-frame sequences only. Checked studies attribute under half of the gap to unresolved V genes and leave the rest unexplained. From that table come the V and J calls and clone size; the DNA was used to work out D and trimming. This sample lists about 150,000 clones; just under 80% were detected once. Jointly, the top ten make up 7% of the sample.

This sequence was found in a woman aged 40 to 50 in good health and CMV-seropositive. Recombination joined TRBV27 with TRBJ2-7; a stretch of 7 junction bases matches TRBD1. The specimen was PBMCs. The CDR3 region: CASSRTQGQSYEQYF. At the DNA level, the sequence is TGTGCCAGCAGCCGCACCCAGGGACAGTCATACGAGCAGTACTTC.